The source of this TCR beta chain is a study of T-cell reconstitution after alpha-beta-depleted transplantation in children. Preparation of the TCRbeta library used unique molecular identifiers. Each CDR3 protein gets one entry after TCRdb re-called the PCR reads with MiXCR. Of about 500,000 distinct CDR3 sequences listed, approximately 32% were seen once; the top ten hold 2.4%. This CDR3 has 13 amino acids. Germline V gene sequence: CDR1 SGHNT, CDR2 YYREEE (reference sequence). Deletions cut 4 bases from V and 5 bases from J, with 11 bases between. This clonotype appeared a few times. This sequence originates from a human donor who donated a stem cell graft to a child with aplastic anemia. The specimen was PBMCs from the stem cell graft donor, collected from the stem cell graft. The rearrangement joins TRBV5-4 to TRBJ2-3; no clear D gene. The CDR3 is CASSRSSGDTQYF. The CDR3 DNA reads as TGTGCCAGCAGCCGAAGCTCCGGAGATACGCAGTATTTT.